The entry that follows covers one T cell receptor beta chain sequence. Its matching antigen is unknown. This specimen belongs to a study of blood T cells in healthy people across ages. There are 16 residues in the CDR3. Trimming removed 4 bases from V and 6 bases from J, with 19 bases in between. Germline V gives CDR1 SGHRS, CDR2 YFSETQ. A second about 6 to 11 cycle PCR used barcoded and J-beta primers. Sequencing of every sample gave 3 million or more CDR3-containing paired-end reads. TCRdb reanalysed the 5' RACE reads using MiXCR and keeps one entry per CDR3 protein. This sample yields 380,000 or so distinct CDR3 sequences, of which roughly half are seen a single time; roughly 51% belongs to the top ten. Study outcomes and limitations: It was found that TCR beta diversity correlated strongly with the percentage of naive T cells. Higher diversity, along with more naive CD4+ cells, distinguished long-lived donors from aged donors.

V gene TRBV5-1 combines with J gene TRBJ1-4, with a tentative D call TRBD1 (5 bases). Specimen: blood. The source is a man aged 55 to 70 in good health. DNA for the CDR3: TGCGCCAGCAGCACCGAAGGGGCGATGGTTGATGAAAAACTGTTTTTT. This codes for CASSTEGAMVDEKLFF.